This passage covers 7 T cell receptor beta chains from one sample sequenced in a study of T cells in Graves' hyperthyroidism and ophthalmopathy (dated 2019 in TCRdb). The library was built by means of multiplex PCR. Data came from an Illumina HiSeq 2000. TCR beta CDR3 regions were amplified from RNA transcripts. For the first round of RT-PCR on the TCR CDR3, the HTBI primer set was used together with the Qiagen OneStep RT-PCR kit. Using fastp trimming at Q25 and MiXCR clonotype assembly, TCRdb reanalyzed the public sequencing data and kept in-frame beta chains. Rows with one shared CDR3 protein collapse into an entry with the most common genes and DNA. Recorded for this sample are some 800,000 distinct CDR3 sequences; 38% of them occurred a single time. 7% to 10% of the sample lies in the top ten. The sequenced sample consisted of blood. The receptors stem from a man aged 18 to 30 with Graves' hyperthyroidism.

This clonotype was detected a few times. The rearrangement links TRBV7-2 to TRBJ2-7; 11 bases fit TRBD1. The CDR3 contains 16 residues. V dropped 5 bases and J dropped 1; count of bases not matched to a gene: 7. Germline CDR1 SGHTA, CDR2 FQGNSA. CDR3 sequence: CASSAWDRGASYEQYF. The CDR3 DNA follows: TGTGCCAGCAGCGCCTGGGACAGGGGGGCTTCCTACGAGCAGTACTTC.

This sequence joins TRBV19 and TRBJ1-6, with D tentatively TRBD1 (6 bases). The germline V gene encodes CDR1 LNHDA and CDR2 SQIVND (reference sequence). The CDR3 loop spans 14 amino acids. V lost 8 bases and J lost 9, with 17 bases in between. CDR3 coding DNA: TGTGCCAGTGAGGGGAGGACAGATAGTTCACCCCTCCACTTT. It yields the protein CASEGRTDSSPLHF.

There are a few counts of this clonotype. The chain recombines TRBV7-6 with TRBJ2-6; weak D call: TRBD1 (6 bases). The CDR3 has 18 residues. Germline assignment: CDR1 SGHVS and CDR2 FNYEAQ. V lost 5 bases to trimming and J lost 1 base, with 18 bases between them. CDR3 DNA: TGTGCCAGCAGCCCATGGAACAGGGTGTATTCTGGGGCCAACGTCCTGACTTTC. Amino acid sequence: CASSPWNRVYSGANVLTF. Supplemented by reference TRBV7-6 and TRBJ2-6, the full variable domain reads GAGVSQSPRYKVTKRGQDVALRCDPISGHVSLYWYRQALGQGPEFLTYFNYEAQQDKSGLPNDRFSAERPEGSISTLTIQRTEQRDSAMYRCASSPWNRVYSGANVLTFGAGSRLTVL.

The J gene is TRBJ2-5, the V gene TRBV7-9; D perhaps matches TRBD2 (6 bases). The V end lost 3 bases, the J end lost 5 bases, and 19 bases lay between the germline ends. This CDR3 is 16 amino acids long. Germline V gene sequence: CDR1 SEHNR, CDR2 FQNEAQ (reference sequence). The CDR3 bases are TGTGCCAGCAGCTTGAGCGCGGGGTTGTTGGAGGAGACCCAGTACTTC. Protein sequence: CASSLSAGLLEETQYF.

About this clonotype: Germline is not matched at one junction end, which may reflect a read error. CDR3 bases: TGTGCCAGCATCCAATATAACAGGGGAGAGGCTTTCTTT. Translated, it gives CASIQYNRGEAFF. The chain employs TRBV14 and TRBJ1-1; 7 bases map to TRBD1. The CDR3 extends over 13 amino acids. The germline V gene encodes CDR1 SGHDN and CDR2 FVKESK.

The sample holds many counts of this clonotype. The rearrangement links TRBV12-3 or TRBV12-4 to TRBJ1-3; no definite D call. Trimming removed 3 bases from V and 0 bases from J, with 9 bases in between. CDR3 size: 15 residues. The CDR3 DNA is TGTGCCAGCAGTTTCGACGGCGTCTCTGGAAACACCATATATTTT. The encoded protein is CASSFDGVSGNTIYF.

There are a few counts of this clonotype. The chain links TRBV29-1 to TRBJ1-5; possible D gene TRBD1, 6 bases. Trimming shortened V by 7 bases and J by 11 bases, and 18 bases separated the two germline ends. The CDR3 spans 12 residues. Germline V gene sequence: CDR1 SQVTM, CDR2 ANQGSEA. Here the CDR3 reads CSATTGQETQHF. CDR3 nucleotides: TGCAGCGCGACTACAGGGCAGGAGACCCAGCATTTT.